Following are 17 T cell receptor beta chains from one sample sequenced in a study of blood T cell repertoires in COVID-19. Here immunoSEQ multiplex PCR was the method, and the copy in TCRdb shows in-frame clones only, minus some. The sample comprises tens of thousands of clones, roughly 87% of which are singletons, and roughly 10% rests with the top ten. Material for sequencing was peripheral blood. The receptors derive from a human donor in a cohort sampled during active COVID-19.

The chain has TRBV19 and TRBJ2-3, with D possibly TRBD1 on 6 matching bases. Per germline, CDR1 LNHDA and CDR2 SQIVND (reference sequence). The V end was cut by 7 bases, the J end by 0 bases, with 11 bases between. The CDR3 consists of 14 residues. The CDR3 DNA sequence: TGTGCCAGTAAGGACAGAATTAGCACAGATACGCAGTATTTT. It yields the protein CASKDRISTDTQYF. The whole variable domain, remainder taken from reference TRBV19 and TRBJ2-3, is DGGITQSPKYLFRKEGQNVTLSCEQNLNHDAMYWYRQDPGQGLRLIYYSQIVNDFQKGDIAEGYSVSREKKESFPLTVTSAQKNPTAFYLCASKDRISTDTQYFGPGTRLTVL.

The chain's CDR3 is CATSRQGQGRETQYF. The DNA of the CDR3 is TGTGCCACCAGCAGACAGGGACAGGGCAGGGAGACCCAGTACTTC. The chain has TRBV15 and TRBJ2-5, with 9 nucleotides matching TRBD1. Trimming cost V 2 bases and J 5 bases; bases outside gene matches: 6. Germline CDR1 and CDR2: LNHNV and YYDKDF (reference sequence). The length of the CDR3 is 15 residues.

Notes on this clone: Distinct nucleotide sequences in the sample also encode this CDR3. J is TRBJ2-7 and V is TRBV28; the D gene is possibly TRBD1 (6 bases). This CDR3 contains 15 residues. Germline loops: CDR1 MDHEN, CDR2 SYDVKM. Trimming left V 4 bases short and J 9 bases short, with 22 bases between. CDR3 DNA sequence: TGTGCCAGCAGTTCTGGTCGCGGGCAGGGGAAGGGGCAGTACTTC. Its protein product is CASSSGRGQGKGQYF.

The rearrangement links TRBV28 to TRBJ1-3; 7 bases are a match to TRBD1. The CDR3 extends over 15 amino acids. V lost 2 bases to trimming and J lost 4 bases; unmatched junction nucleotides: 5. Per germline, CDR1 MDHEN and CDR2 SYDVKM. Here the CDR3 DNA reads TGTGCCAGCAGTTTACGAGGGGGCTTGGGAAACACCATATATTTT. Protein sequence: CASSLRGGLGNTIYF.

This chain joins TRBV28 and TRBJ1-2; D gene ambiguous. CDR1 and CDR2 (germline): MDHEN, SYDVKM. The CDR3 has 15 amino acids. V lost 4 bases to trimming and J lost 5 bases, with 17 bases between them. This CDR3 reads CASSSLPGKEYGYTF. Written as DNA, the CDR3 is TGTGCCAGCAGTTCGCTTCCGGGAAAGGAATATGGCTACACCTTC.

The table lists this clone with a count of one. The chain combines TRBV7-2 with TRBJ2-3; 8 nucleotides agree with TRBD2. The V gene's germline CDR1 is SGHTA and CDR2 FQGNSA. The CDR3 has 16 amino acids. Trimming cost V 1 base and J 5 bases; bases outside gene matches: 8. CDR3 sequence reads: CASSLGGLGGVDTQYF. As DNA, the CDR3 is TGTGCCAGCAGCTTAGGGGGACTAGGAGGGGTAGATACGCAGTATTTT.

The DNA for the CDR3 is TGTGCCAGCAGTGAACACCTCCGGGGAGGTTTTTACGAGCAGTACTTC. This sequence encodes CASSEHLRGGFYEQYF. This chain uses TRBV6-1 with TRBJ2-7, with D perhaps TRBD2 (6 bases). Per germline, CDR1 MNHNS and CDR2 SASEGT. Trimming removed 2 bases from V and 4 bases from J, with 18 bases in between. The CDR3 extends over 16 amino acids.

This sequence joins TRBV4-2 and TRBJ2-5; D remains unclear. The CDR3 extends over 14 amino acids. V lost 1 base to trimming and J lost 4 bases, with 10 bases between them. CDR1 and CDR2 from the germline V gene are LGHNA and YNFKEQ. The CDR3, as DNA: TGTGCCAGCAGCCAAGGGAGTAGCTTAGAGACCCAGTACTTC. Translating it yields CASSQGSSLETQYF.

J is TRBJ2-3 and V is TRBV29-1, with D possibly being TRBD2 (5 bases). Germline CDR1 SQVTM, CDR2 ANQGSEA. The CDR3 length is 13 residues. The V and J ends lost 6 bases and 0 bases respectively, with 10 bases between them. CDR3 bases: TGCAGCGTCGAGGGTACTAGCACAGATACGCAGTATTTT. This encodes CSVEGTSTDTQYF.

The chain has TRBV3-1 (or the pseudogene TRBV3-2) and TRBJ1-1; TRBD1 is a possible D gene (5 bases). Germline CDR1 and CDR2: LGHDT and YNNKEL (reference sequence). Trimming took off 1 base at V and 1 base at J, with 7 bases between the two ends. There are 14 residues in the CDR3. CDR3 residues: CASSQAGQNTEAFF. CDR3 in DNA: TGTGCCAGCAGCCAAGCCGGACAGAACACTGAAGCTTTCTTT.

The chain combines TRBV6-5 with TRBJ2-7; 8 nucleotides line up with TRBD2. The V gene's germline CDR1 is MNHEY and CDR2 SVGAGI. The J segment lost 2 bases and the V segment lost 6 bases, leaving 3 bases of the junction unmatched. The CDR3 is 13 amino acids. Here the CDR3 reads CASRSGGTYEQYF. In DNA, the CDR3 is TGTGCCAGCAGAAGCGGGGGAACCTACGAGCAGTACTTC.

The CDR3 sequence: CASSPGLAGEVGELFF. The CDR3 DNA reads TGTGCCAGCAGCCCGGGACTAGCGGGAGAGGTCGGGGAGCTGTTTTTT. The chain combines TRBV5-4 with TRBJ2-2, with 14 nucleotides matching TRBD2. The CDR3 loop spans 16 amino acids. V lost 4 bases and J lost 7; bases outside the gene matches: 6. CDR1 and CDR2 from the germline V gene are SGHNT and YYREEE (reference sequence).

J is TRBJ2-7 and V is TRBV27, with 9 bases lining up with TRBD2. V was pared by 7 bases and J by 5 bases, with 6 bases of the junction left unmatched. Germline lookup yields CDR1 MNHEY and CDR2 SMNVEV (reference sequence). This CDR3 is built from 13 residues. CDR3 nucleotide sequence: TGTGCCAGCAACAGGGCTAGCGGGAACGAGCAGTACTTC. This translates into CASNRASGNEQYF.

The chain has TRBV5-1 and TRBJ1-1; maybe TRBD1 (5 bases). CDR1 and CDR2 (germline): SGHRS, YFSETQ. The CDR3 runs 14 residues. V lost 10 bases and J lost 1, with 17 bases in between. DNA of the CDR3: TGCGCCTCATACCTAGGAGGGGCGAACACTGAAGCTTTCTTT. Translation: CASYLGGANTEAFF.

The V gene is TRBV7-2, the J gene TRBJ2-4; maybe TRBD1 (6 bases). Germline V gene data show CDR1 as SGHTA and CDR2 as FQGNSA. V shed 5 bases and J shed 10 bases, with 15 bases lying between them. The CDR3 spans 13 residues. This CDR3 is CASSQQGSGIQYF. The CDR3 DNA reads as TGTGCCAGCAGCCAACAGGGTTCAGGGATTCAGTACTTC.

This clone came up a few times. The CDR3 sequence is CASSFGLDNEQFF. The CDR3 DNA reads as TGTGCCAGCAGCTTTGGACTGGACAATGAGCAGTTCTTC. The chain recombines TRBV5-4 with TRBJ2-1; the D gene is possibly TRBD2 (5 bases). Trimming cost V 2 bases and J 5 bases, with 8 bases left between them. Germline lookup yields CDR1 SGHNT and CDR2 YYREEE (reference sequence). The CDR3 length is 13 residues.

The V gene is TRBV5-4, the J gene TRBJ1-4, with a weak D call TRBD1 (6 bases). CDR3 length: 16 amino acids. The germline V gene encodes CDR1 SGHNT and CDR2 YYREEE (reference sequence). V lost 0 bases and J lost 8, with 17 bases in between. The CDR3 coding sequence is TGTGCCAGCAGCTTGGAAGTGGGGGCGGTTGGCGAAAAACTGTTTTTT. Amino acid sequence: CASSLEVGAVGEKLFF.